A selection of T cell receptor beta chains follows, all from one sample in a study of blood T cell repertoires in COVID-19. Produced via immunoSEQ multiplex PCR; TCRdb's table is partial and in-frame only. The sample shows about 100,000 clones, around nine tenths of them seen only once. Sequencing was performed on peripheral blood. All receptors come from a man aged 45 to 65 with active or convalescent COVID-19. CDR3s include the opening cysteine and the closing phenylalanine or tryptophan. D genes are given only for firm matches. The size entry is marked missing in some rows and otherwise reads once, few, many or a size class.

. TRBJ1-4 TRBV5-1 TRBD1 TGCGCCAGCAGCCAGACAGGGGAGGAGGAAAAACTGTTTTTT CASSQTGEEEKLFF
. TRBJ2-7 TRBV19 TRBD1 TGTGCCAGTAGTATATCGGACAGGGCGTACGAGCAGTACTTC CASSISDRAYEQYF
. TRBJ1-4 TRBV6-1 TRBD1 TGTGCCAGCAGTGAGGACAGGGGCGTAACAACTAATGAAAAACTGTTTTTT CASSEDRGVTTNEKLFF
. TRBJ1-6 TRBV19 TRBD1 TGTGCCACGGGACAGGCGGACTCACCCCTCCACTTT CATGQADSPLHF
few TRBJ2-3 TRBV29-1 . TGCAGCGTTGCCGGGGGGCAAACAGATACGCAGTATTTT CSVAGGQTDTQYF
. TRBJ2-3 TRBV9 . TGTGCCAGCAGCGTAGCTAAGGGACACAGCACAGATACGCAGTATTTT CASSVAKGHSTDTQYF
few TRBJ2-1 TRBV24-1 . TGTGCCACCAGTGATTTGCGAGGGGGGGCCTACAATGAGCAGTTCTTC CATSDLRGGAYNEQFF
once TRBJ2-3 TRBV6-6 . TGTGCCAGCAGCCCGGGGAACACAGATACGCAGTATTTT CASSPGNTDTQYF
. TRBJ2-1 TRBV10-3 TRBD2 TGTGCCATCACCGAGGGAGGACTAGCGTTCAATGAGCAGTTCTTC CAITEGGLAFNEQFF
. TRBJ1-5 TRBV28 TRBD1 TGTGCCAGCAGTAATACAGGGGTGAATCAGCCCCAGCATTTT CASSNTGVNQPQHF
. TRBJ2-7 TRBV5-1 . TGCGCCAGCAGCTTGATAGTAAACAGGGTCCGCCACGAGCAGTACTTC CASSLIVNRVRHEQYF
. TRBJ1-5 TRBV24-1 . TGTGCCACTCTAGGCAGTGTATTGAGGGATCAGCCCCAGCATTTT CATLGSVLRDQPQHF
. TRBJ1-2 TRBV5-5 TRBD1 TGTGCCAGCAGCTTGGGGGGACAGGGTCGAAACTATGGCTACACCTTC CASSLGGQGRNYGYTF
. TRBJ2-6 TRBV9 . TGTGCCAGCAGCGTAGGGTCTAACGCCGGGGCCAACGTCCTGACTTTC CASSVGSNAGANVLTF
. TRBJ1-2 TRBV5-1 TRBD1 TGCGCCAGCAGCTGGGGACAGGGGGCCACCGTCAACTATGGCTACACCTTC CASSWGQGATVNYGYTF
. TRBJ1-2 TRBV18 . TGTGCCAGCTCACCAGTGAGGACAGCGAGAGGGTATGGCTACACCTTC CASSPVRTARGYGYTF
. TRBJ1-5 TRBV19 . TGTGCCAGTAGTATTGGCGGGGCTCTTAATCAGCCCCAGCATTTT CASSIGGALNQPQHF
few TRBJ1-4 TRBV18 TRBD1 TGTGCCAGCTCACAGGGGGCTGATGAAAAACTGTTTTTT CASSQGADEKLFF